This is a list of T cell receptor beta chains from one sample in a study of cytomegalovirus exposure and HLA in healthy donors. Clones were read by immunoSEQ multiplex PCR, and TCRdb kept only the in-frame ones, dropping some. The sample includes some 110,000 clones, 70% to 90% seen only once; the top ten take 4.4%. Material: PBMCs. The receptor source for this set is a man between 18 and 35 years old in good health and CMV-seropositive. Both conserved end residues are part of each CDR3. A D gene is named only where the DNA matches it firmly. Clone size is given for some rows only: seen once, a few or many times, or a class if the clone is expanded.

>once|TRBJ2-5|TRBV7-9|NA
CASSPMEGTQYF
TGTGCCAGCAGTCCCATGGAGGGGACCCAGTACTTC
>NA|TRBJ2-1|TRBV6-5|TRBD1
CASSLTGQGMRQFF
TGTGCCAGCAGTTTGACGGGACAGGGCATGAGGCAGTTCTTC
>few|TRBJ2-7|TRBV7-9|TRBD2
CASTGGSYEQYF
TGTGCCAGCACCGGGGGGTCCTACGAGCAGTACTTC
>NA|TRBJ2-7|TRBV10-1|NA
CASSDRRGLTAIYEQYF
TGCGCCAGCAGTGATCGGCGGGGACTCACCGCTATCTACGAGCAGTACTTC
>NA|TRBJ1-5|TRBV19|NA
CASSIETGHHNQPQHF
TGTGCCAGTAGTATAGAAACGGGACACCATAATCAGCCCCAGCATTTT
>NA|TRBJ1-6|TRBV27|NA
CASSFSPGQRPNSPLHF
TGTGCCAGCAGTTTTTCTCCGGGACAACGGCCTAATTCACCCCTCCACTTT
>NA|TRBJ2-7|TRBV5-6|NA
CASSVRGQFGPEQYF
TGTGCCAGCAGCGTACGAGGACAGTTCGGGCCCGAGCAGTACTTC
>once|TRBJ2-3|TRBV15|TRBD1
CATSRKTGGWTGGGGTDTQYF
TGTGCCACCAGCAGAAAAACCGGCGGCTGGACAGGGGGCGGTGGGACAGATACGCAGTATTTT
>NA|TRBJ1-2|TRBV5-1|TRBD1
CASSSRTGGNGHYGYTF
TGCGCCAGCAGCTCGCGGACAGGGGGCAACGGTCACTATGGCTACACCTTC
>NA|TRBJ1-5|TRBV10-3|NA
CAISEGGGGDQPQHF
TGTGCCATCAGTGAAGGGGGTGGAGGTGATCAGCCCCAGCATTTT
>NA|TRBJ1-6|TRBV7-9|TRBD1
CASSLGGQQNSPLHF
TGTGCCAGCAGCCTGGGGGGACAGCAAAATTCACCCCTCCACTTT
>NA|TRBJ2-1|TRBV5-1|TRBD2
CASRLAGDYNEQFF
TGCGCCAGTAGACTAGCGGGGGACTACAATGAGCAGTTCTTC
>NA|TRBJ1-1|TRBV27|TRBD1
CASRWTGGNTEAFF
TGTGCCAGCAGGTGGACAGGGGGGAACACTGAAGCTTTCTTT
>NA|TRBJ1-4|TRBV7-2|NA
CASSSTPGLLGEKLFF
TGTGCCAGCAGCTCCACTCCCGGTTTACTAGGTGAAAAACTGTTTTTT
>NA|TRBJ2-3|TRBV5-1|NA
CASSLAGNTDTQYF
TGCGCCAGCAGCTTGGCGGGGAACACAGATACGCAGTATTTT
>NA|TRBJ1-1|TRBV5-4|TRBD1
CASSLDRAFEAFF
TGTGCCAGCAGCCTGGACAGGGCTTTCGAAGCTTTCTTT
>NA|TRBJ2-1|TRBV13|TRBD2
CASSPRTSGVYNEQFF
TGTGCCAGCAGCCCAAGGACTAGCGGGGTTTACAATGAGCAGTTCTTC
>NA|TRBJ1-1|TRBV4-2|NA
CASSRATGTMNTEAFF
TGTGCCAGCAGCCGAGCCACGGGGACTATGAACACTGAAGCTTTCTTT
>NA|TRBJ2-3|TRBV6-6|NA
CASSLDRPSTDTQYF
TGTGCCAGCAGTTTAGACAGACCTAGCACAGATACGCAGTATTTT
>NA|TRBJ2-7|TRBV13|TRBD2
CASSLVWGGRSYEQYF
TGTGCCAGCAGCTTAGTTTGGGGGGGACGCTCCTACGAGCAGTACTTC
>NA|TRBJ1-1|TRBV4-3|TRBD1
CASSQVGGQGGLLNTEAFF
TGCGCCAGCAGCCAAGTTGGGGGACAGGGGGGTTTACTGAACACTGAAGCTTTCTTT
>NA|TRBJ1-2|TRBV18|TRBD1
CASSPSRGNYGYTF
TGTGCCAGCTCACCAAGCAGGGGGAACTATGGCTACACCTTC
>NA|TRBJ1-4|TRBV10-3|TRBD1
CAISPATGTVNEKLFF
TGTGCCATCAGTCCGGCCACCGGGACAGTGAATGAAAAACTGTTTTTT
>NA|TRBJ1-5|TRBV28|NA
CASSLRLVRDNNQPQHF
TGTGCCAGCAGTCTCCGTCTTGTCCGGGACAACAATCAGCCCCAGCATTTT
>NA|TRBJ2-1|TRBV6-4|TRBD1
CASSQSGQANEQFF
TGTGCCAGCAGTCAAAGCGGACAGGCGAATGAGCAGTTCTTC
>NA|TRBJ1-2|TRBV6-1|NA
CASESASSGYTF
TGTGCCAGCGAATCTGCGAGTTCTGGCTACACCTTC
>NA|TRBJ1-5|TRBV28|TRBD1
CASSHLGTGDNQPQHF
TGTGCCAGCAGTCACCTAGGGACAGGAGATAATCAGCCCCAGCATTTT
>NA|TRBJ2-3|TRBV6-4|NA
CASSDSVEGSDTQYF
TGTGCCAGCAGTGACTCCGTGGAGGGTTCAGATACGCAGTATTTT
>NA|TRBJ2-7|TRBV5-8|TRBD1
CASSNPRRQGADEQYF
TGTGCCAGCAGCAACCCCCGCCGACAGGGGGCGGACGAGCAGTACTTC
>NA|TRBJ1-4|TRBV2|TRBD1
CASSVDRVTYEKLFF
TGTGCCAGCAGCGTTGACAGGGTTACCTATGAAAAACTGTTTTTT
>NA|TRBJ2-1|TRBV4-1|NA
CASSHSGGGGNEQFF
TGCGCCAGCAGCCACTCCGGAGGGGGGGGCAATGAGCAGTTCTTC
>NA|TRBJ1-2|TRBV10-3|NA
CAISAQGGAYGYTF
TGTGCCATCAGTGCCCAAGGGGGAGCTTATGGCTACACCTTC
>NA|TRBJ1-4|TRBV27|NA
CASSLNPPRQANEKLFF
TGTGCCAGCAGTTTAAACCCCCCACGGCAGGCGAATGAAAAACTGTTTTTT
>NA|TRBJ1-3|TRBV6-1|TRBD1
CASSDRTGAPNPLNTIYF
TGTGCCAGCAGTGACCGGACAGGGGCCCCCAATCCACTAAACACCATATATTTT
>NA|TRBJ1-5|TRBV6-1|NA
CASSLSGGNQPQHF
TGTGCCAGCAGTCTCTCTGGAGGCAATCAGCCCCAGCATTTT
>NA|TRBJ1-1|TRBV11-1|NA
CASSPLIRGTEAFF
TGTGCCAGCAGCCCATTGATCCGGGGCACTGAAGCTTTCTTT
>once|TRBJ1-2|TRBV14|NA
CASSQDSTGYSGYTF
TGTGCCAGCAGCCAAGATTCTACAGGGTATAGTGGCTACACCTTC
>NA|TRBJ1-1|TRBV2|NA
CASTINRVSTEAFF
TGTGCCAGCACAATCAACAGGGTTAGCACTGAAGCTTTCTTT
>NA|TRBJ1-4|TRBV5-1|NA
CASSELAGANEKLFF
TGCGCCAGCAGCGAGCTTGCCGGAGCTAATGAAAAACTGTTTTTT
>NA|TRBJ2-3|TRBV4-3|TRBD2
CASSQEQSGGADTQYF
TGCGCCAGCAGCCAAGAGCAAAGCGGGGGGGCAGATACGCAGTATTTT
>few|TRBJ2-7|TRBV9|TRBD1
CASSDRGPDLYEQYF
TGTGCCAGCAGCGACAGGGGGCCCGACCTTTACGAGCAGTACTTC
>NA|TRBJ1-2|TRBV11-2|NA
CASSPGRGPYGYTF
TGTGCCAGCAGCCCTGGGCGGGGGCCCTATGGCTACACCTTC
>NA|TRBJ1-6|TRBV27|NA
CASRAQGTGSPLHF
TGTGCCAGCAGAGCACAGGGAACCGGATCACCCCTCCACTTT
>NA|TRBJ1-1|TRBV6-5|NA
CASSSQGRAFF
TGTGCCAGCAGCTCCCAGGGTAGGGCTTTCTTT
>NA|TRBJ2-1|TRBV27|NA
CASSFEGTTYNEQFF
TGTGCCAGCAGTTTCGAGGGCACTACCTACAATGAGCAGTTCTTC
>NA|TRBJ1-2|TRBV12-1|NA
CASSLGTGYGYGYTF
TGTGCCAGCAGCCTCGGGACAGGGTATGGCTATGGCTACACCTTC
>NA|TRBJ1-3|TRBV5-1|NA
CASSLPGGNTIYF
TGCGCCAGCAGCTTGCCAGGGGGAAACACCATATATTTT
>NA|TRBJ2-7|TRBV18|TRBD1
CASSPGSGDRGILSYEQYF
TGTGCCAGCTCACCGGGCTCGGGGGACAGGGGCATCCTCTCTTACGAGCAGTACTTC
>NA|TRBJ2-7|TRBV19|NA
CASSISGQSYEQYF
TGTGCCAGTAGTATATCTGGACAGAGCTACGAGCAGTACTTC
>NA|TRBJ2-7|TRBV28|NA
CASSFVRRGDEQYF
TGTGCCAGCAGTTTCGTCCGGCGGGGAGACGAGCAGTACTTC
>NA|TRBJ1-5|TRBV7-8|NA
CASSSTTEIRPQHF
TGTGCCAGCAGCTCCACGACAGAAATAAGGCCCCAGCATTTT
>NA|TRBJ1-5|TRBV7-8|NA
CASSSLRDQPQHF
TGTGCCAGCAGCTCGCTCAGGGATCAGCCCCAGCATTTT
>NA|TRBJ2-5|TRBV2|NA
CASSERVRKETQYF
TGTGCCAGCAGTGAACGGGTTAGGAAGGAGACCCAGTACTTC
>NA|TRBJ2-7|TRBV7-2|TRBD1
CASRKTTGGVYEQYF
TGTGCCAGCAGGAAAACGACAGGGGGCGTCTACGAGCAGTACTTC
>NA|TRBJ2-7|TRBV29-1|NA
CSVNRDYEQYF
TGCAGCGTAAACAGGGACTACGAGCAGTACTTC
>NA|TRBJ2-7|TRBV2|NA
CASSLEQGIGPYEQYF
TGTGCCAGCAGTTTAGAACAGGGAATTGGGCCCTACGAGCAGTACTTC
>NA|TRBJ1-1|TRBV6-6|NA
CASGLGGRTTEAFF
TGTGCCAGCGGCCTGGGGGGACGGACAACTGAAGCTTTCTTT